The rows below give T cell receptor beta chains drawn from one sample of a study of PD-1 blockade in classical Hodgkin lymphoma. Method: immunoSEQ multiplex PCR; TCRdb's copy keeps in-frame clones and lacks some. This table has approximately 84,000 clones, around 80% appearing once. The sequenced sample was peripheral blood mononuclear cells (PBMCs), obtained before the fourth cycle of nivolumab. The receptor source for this set is a human donor with classical Hodgkin lymphoma. CDR3s include the opening cysteine and the closing phenylalanine or tryptophan. D genes are given only for firm matches. Clone size appears in some rows only: once, few, many, or a class for an expanded clone.

clone_size	v_call	j_call	d_call	cdr3_aa	cdr3_nt
.	TRBV4-1	TRBJ1-2	.	CASSQDGYGYTF	TGCGCCAGCAGCCAAGATGGCTATGGCTACACCTTC
few	TRBV29-1	TRBJ2-7	.	CSVGSQAYEQYF	TGCAGCGTTGGTTCGCAGGCCTACGAGCAGTACTTC
.	TRBV5-1	TRBJ1-5	TRBD1	CASSSGTGVQPQHF	TGCGCCAGCAGCTCCGGGACAGGGGTTCAGCCCCAGCATTTT
.	TRBV6-6	TRBJ1-2	.	CASSYSEVFYGYTF	TGTGCCAGCAGTTACTCGGAGGTGTTCTATGGCTACACCTTC
.	TRBV6-5	TRBJ2-3	TRBD1	CASSQLGGATDTQYF	TGTGCCAGCAGTCAACTAGGGGGCGCGACAGATACGCAGTATTTT
.	TRBV5-1	TRBJ2-7	TRBD2	CASSSGTSGPEQYF	TGCGCCAGCAGCTCCGGGACTAGCGGTCCCGAGCAGTACTTC
.	TRBV11-2	TRBJ2-5	TRBD1	CASRWDRGRETQYF	TGTGCCAGCAGGTGGGACAGGGGGCGAGAGACCCAGTACTTC
.	TRBV7-3	TRBJ2-6	.	CASRPNGANVLTF	TGTGCCAGCAGGCCCAACGGGGCCAACGTCCTGACTTTC
.	TRBV5-1	TRBJ2-5	.	CASSNGMYQETQYF	TGCGCCAGCAGCAACGGAATGTACCAAGAGACCCAGTACTTC
.	TRBV4-1	TRBJ2-7	TRBD2	CASSQLAGGTYEQYF	TGCGCCAGCAGCCAATTAGCGGGAGGAACCTACGAGCAGTACTTC
.	TRBV10-3	TRBJ2-3	.	CAISESAGGRNTDTQYF	TGTGCCATCAGTGAGTCCGCAGGAGGGAGGAACACAGATACGCAGTATTTT
.	TRBV6-1	TRBJ1-3	TRBD1	CASNGQGNTIYF	TGTGCCAGCAACGGACAGGGGAACACCATATATTTT
few	TRBV7-3	TRBJ2-1	.	CASSLFAGQYNEQFF	TGTGCCAGCAGCTTATTTGCGGGCCAGTACAATGAGCAGTTCTTC
.	TRBV9	TRBJ2-7	TRBD2	CASSVEAGGTYEQYF	TGTGCCAGCAGCGTAGAGGCGGGAGGAACCTACGAGCAGTACTTC
.	TRBV7-2	TRBJ2-3	.	CASSLVATTDTQYF	TGTGCCAGCAGCTTAGTTGCCACCACAGATACGCAGTATTTT
few	TRBV4-2	TRBJ2-2	.	CASSTDPGPRPPGELFF	TGTGCCAGCAGCACCGACCCGGGACCGAGGCCCCCCGGGGAGCTGTTTTTT
.	TRBV19	TRBJ2-2	.	CASSIASWDANTGELFF	TGTGCCAGTAGTATAGCATCATGGGACGCGAACACCGGGGAGCTGTTTTTT
.	TRBV7-9	TRBJ1-4	.	CASSFRDEKLFF	TGTGCCAGCAGCTTTAGGGACGAAAAACTGTTTTTT
.	TRBV6-6	TRBJ2-2	TRBD1	CASSYTGQWMTGELFF	TGTGCCAGCAGTTACACGGGACAGTGGATGACCGGGGAGCTGTTTTTT
.	TRBV6-5	TRBJ2-1	.	CASSREQGGYEQFF	TGTGCCAGCAGTCGCGAACAGGGAGGGTATGAGCAGTTCTTC
.	TRBV6-6	TRBJ2-2	.	CASRLSTGELFF	TGTGCCAGCAGGTTGAGCACCGGGGAGCTGTTTTTT
.	TRBV21-1	TRBJ2-7	.	CASSASWTSGTYEQYF	TGTGCCAGCAGCGCCTCATGGACTAGCGGAACCTACGAGCAGTACTTC
.	TRBV5-8	TRBJ2-2	.	CASSFLTVTGELFF	TGTGCCAGCAGCTTCTTGACTGTCACCGGGGAGCTGTTTTTT
.	TRBV10-1	TRBJ2-1	TRBD2	CASSRAKTSGSGVMNEQFF	TGCGCCAGCTCTCGCGCGAAGACTAGCGGGAGCGGAGTAATGAATGAGCAGTTCTTC
.	TRBV7-3	TRBJ2-1	TRBD2	CASSLKAPGLANNEQFF	TGTGCCAGCAGCTTAAAGGCCCCGGGACTAGCGAACAATGAGCAGTTCTTC
.	TRBV14	TRBJ1-1	.	CASSPRLVRLGTEAFF	TGTGCCAGCAGCCCTAGGCTGGTGAGGTTGGGCACTGAAGCTTTCTTT
.	TRBV28	TRBJ2-3	TRBD1	CASSSRGLGTDTQYF	TGTGCCAGCAGTTCTAGGGGGCTAGGCACAGATACGCAGTATTTT
.	TRBV5-3	TRBJ2-1	.	CARSLVERASPYNEQFF	TGTGCCAGAAGCTTGGTGGAGCGGGCGTCACCCTACAATGAGCAGTTCTTC
few	TRBV7-9	TRBJ1-1	.	CASSLAGYTEAFF	TGTGCCAGCAGCTTAGCCGGGTACACTGAAGCTTTCTTT
.	TRBV4-2	TRBJ2-7	.	CASSQGIAFSYEQYF	TGTGCCAGCAGCCAAGGTATAGCCTTCTCCTACGAGCAGTACTTC
.	TRBV9	TRBJ1-1	.	CASSVGQTTEAFF	TGTGCCAGCAGCGTAGGTCAGACGACTGAAGCTTTCTTT
.	TRBV10-2	TRBJ2-7	TRBD2	CASSLSGRAGEQYF	TGCGCCAGCAGTCTTAGCGGGAGGGCGGGCGAGCAGTACTTC
once	TRBV7-2	TRBJ2-2	TRBD1	CASSRDSTGELFF	TGTGCCAGCAGCCGGGACAGCACCGGGGAGCTGTTTTTT
.	TRBV4-1	TRBJ1-2	.	CASSQDGGLYGYTF	TGCGCCAGCAGCCAAGATGGGGGCTTATATGGCTACACCTTC
once	TRBV11-2	TRBJ2-2	.	CASSPPGQGRIGELFF	TGTGCCAGCAGCCCTCCGGGGCAGGGGAGAATAGGGGAGCTGTTTTTT
.	TRBV6-6	TRBJ2-7	TRBD2	CASSYVATSVFYEQYF	TGTGCCAGCAGTTACGTTGCGACTAGCGTATTCTACGAGCAGTACTTC
.	TRBV6-5	TRBJ2-1	.	CASTYQNEQFF	TGTGCCAGCACCTATCAGAATGAGCAGTTCTTC
.	TRBV19	TRBJ2-7	.	CASSWGTGTYEQYF	TGTGCCAGTAGTTGGGGTACAGGGACCTACGAGCAGTACTTC
.	TRBV2	TRBJ2-7	TRBD2	CASSVSSGPYEQYF	TGTGCCAGCAGTGTTTCTAGCGGGCCCTACGAGCAGTACTTC
.	TRBV19	TRBJ2-1	.	CASSTLQSRYNEQFF	TGTGCCAGTAGTACTCTGCAATCTAGGTACAATGAGCAGTTCTTC
.	TRBV5-1	TRBJ1-1	.	CASSLAGSNTEAFF	TGCGCCAGCAGCTTGGCCGGCAGTAACACTGAAGCTTTCTTT
.	TRBV25-1	TRBJ1-2	.	CASSRDTASGYGYTF	TGTGCCAGCAGTCGAGACACAGCCAGTGGCTATGGCTACACCTTC
.	TRBV20-1	TRBJ2-3	.	CSALRVDTQYF	TGCAGTGCCCTCCGGGTAGATACGCAGTATTTT
.	TRBV10-3	TRBJ2-2	TRBD1	CAIMDRAGGELFF	TGTGCCATCATGGACAGGGCCGGCGGGGAGCTGTTTTTT
few	TRBV6-6	TRBJ2-2	.	CASRFTDTGELFF	TGTGCCAGCAGGTTCACCGACACCGGGGAGCTGTTTTTT
.	TRBV5-1	TRBJ2-1	TRBD2	CASSLRTSGDNEQFF	TGCGCCAGCAGCTTAAGGACTAGCGGAGACAATGAGCAGTTCTTC
.	TRBV5-1	TRBJ2-1	.	CASSLGTHLNEQFF	TGCGCCAGCAGCTTGGGGACCCACCTCAATGAGCAGTTCTTC
few	TRBV7-8	TRBJ1-4	TRBD1	CASSRRDRENEKLFF	TGTGCCAGCAGCCGAAGAGACAGGGAGAATGAAAAACTGTTTTTT
few	TRBV6-6	TRBJ1-5	.	CASSFLNQPQHF	TGTGCCAGCAGTTTCCTGAATCAGCCCCAGCATTTT
once	TRBV19	TRBJ2-5	TRBD1	CASSLRTGETQYF	TGTGCCAGTAGTCTCCGGACAGGGGAGACCCAGTACTTC
.	TRBV7-9	TRBJ2-7	TRBD2	CASSPGLAQTYEQYF	TGTGCCAGCAGCCCCGGACTAGCCCAGACCTACGAGCAGTACTTC
.	TRBV10-3	TRBJ2-7	.	CAISPDSSYEQYF	TGTGCCATCAGCCCGGACAGCTCCTACGAGCAGTACTTC
.	TRBV9	TRBJ2-7	.	CASSPAGNSYEQYF	TGTGCCAGCAGCCCCGCCGGGAATTCCTACGAGCAGTACTTC
once	TRBV10-3	TRBJ2-1	.	CAISPSPSSYNEQFF	TGTGCCATCAGCCCTTCGCCGAGCTCCTACAATGAGCAGTTCTTC
.	TRBV5-4	TRBJ2-7	.	CASSLGGTAYEQYF	TGTGCCAGCAGCTTAGGCGGGACTGCCTACGAGCAGTACTTC
.	TRBV28	TRBJ1-5	.	CASKGGGGNQPQHF	TGTGCCAGCAAGGGGGGAGGTGGGAATCAGCCCCAGCATTTT